The 5 T cell receptor beta chains listed next were all sequenced from one sample in a study of T cells in localized non-small cell lung cancer. Assay used: immunoSEQ multiplex PCR; TCRdb lists only in-frame clones, some missing. In the table there are fewer than 30,000 clones, roughly nine tenths of which are singletons. The sample here was peripheral blood, taken before any cancer treatment. These receptor sequences come from a woman aged 40-69 years with stage I lung adenocarcinoma.

The table lists this clone with a count of one. V gene TRBV11-2 combines with J gene TRBJ2-5, with TRBD2 as a possible D gene (5 bases). V was clipped by 7 bases and J by 10 bases, with 25 bases between them. Germline values: CDR1 SGHAT, CDR2 FQNNGV. The CDR3 sequence is 15 residues long. The CDR3 bases are TGTGCCAGCACTCCCGAAAAGGCCTTGTCCGGGGACCAGTACTTC. Translated: CASTPEKALSGDQYF. The whole variable domain, remainder taken from reference TRBV11-2 and TRBJ2-5, is EAGVAQSPRYKIIEKRQSVAFWCNPISGHATLYWYQQILGQGPKLLIQFQNNGVVDDSQLPKDRFSAERLKGVDSTLKIQPAKLEDSAVYLCASTPEKALSGDQYFGPGTRLLVL.

This sequence joins TRBV29-1 and TRBJ2-5; TRBD1 aligns across 8 bases. The CDR3 covers 14 residues. The J segment lost 1 base and the V segment lost 7 bases, leaving 8 bases of the junction unmatched. Germline CDR1 and CDR2: SQVTM and ANQGSEA. In nucleotides, the CDR3 is TGCAGCGGGACTCAGGGGGCGGGCCAAGAGACCCAGTACTTC. Encoded protein: CSGTQGAGQETQYF.

This clone was counted once. The rearrangement links TRBV27 to TRBJ2-7, with D uncertain. V dropped 4 bases and J dropped 0 bases, with 4 bases sitting between them. The CDR3 totals 12 residues. Germline V gene lookup returns CDR1 MNHEY and CDR2 SMNVEV (reference sequence). CDR3 in DNA: TGTGCCAGCAGTTCGGGCTCCTACGAGCAGTACTTC. It translates to CASSSGSYEQYF.

The chain employs TRBV10-1 and TRBJ1-5; no clear D. The CDR3 covers 17 residues. V lost 2 bases to trimming and J lost 6 bases, with 20 bases between them. The germline V gene has CDR1 WNHNN and CDR2 SYGVQD (reference sequence). CDR3 sequence: CASSEGSGGKGFQPQHF. The DNA for the CDR3 is TGCGCCAGCAGTGAGGGTTCTGGAGGGAAAGGTTTTCAGCCCCAGCATTTT.

V is TRBV11-2 and J is TRBJ2-2; TRBD2 is a possible D gene (6 bases). The CDR3 contains 16 residues. In germline, CDR1 is SGHAT, CDR2 FQNNGV. Trimming left V 1 base short and J 5 bases short, with 14 bases between. The CDR3 spells CASSLGSGTETGELFF. For the CDR3, the DNA is TGTGCCAGCAGCTTAGGGTCGGGGACTGAGACCGGGGAGCTGTTTTTT.